This T cell receptor beta chain is from a study of cytomegalovirus exposure and HLA in healthy donors. Whole-study results and caveats: Cytomegalovirus-associated status was assigned to fewer than 200 TCR beta chains. In vitro experiments confirmed that three CMV-associated chains were specific for CMV antigens.

The approximately 120-subject validation cohort, separate from the approximately 630-subject first cohort, included the donors. Assay used: immunoSEQ multiplex PCR; TCRdb lists only in-frame clones, some missing. The data contain 250,000 or so clones, about 87% of them singletons. From germline, CDR1 is MGHRA and CDR2 YSYEKL. This CDR3 spans 16 amino acids. V lost 3 bases, J lost 3 bases, and 4 bases stayed unmatched. As regards this clone: Its antigen is not identified.

The chain is built from TRBV4-1 and TRBJ2-1, with 11 positions matching TRBD2. The receptor was isolated from a young man in good health and CMV-seronegative. Sequenced: PBMCs. CDR3 amino acids: CASSQQTSGGYNEQFF. Here the CDR3 DNA reads TGCGCCAGCAGCCAGCAAACTAGCGGGGGCTACAATGAGCAGTTCTTC.